The clone carrying this T cell receptor (delta chain) was seen only a few times. TCRdb's listed protein matches a much larger clone and diverges from this DNA's translation at residue 5, likely through a read error; the protein shown comes from the DNA. Vgamma9/Vdelta2+ and Vdelta2-negative gammadelta T cells were flow-sorted from PBMC for bulk sequencing. The entry originates in a study of γδ T cells in repeated Plasmodium falciparum infection. Across the study: Samples were taken at baseline, before some infections, and 21 days after each.

Each sorted gammadelta sample had TRG and TRD chains sequenced. TCRdb repeated clone calling on the multiplex PCR reads with CATT. This table has more than 45,000 delta-chain clones, 1.7% appearing once. With 2 bases removed from V and 4 bases from J, the gap between germline ends came to 17 bases. CDR3 length: 14 residues. Germline CDR1 is TVYSNPD and CDR2 is GDNSRS (reference sequence). This sequence originates from a pool of human donors (malaria-infected and uninfected, not separated). This chain uses TRDV3 with TRDJ1, with a possible D match to TRDD3 (5 bases). TCRdb leaves out the J gene; it was filled in here by matching the DNA to germline. The source material was gamma-delta T cells from blood. CDR3 loop: CAFHGPIWGDKLIF. CDR3 DNA: TGTGCCTTTCACGGCCCGATTTGGGGCGATAAACTCATCTTT. The whole variable domain, remainder taken from reference TRDV3 and TRDJ1, is CDKVTQSSPDQTVASGSEVVLLCTYDTVYSNPDLFWYRIRPDYSFQFVFYGDNSRSEGADFTQGRFSVKHILTQKAFHLVISPVRTEDSATYYCAFHGPIWGDKLIFGKGTRVTVEP.